Shown below are 31 T cell receptor beta chains from a single sample sequenced in a study of T cell repertoires and HLA-DP antigens. No antigen has been identified for these receptors. Assay used: immunoSEQ multiplex PCR; TCRdb lists only in-frame clones, some missing. Of about 89,000 clones in the sample, about 89% were seen once. Sequencing was performed on CD4+ T cells from PBMCs. The receptors stem from a man aged 45-60 years in good health and CMV-seronegative.

The chain links TRBV18 to TRBJ1-2, with D possibly being TRBD1 (5 bases). From germline, CDR1 is KGHSH and CDR2 LQKENI. Trimming took 2 bases from V and 0 from J, leaving 10 bases between them. The CDR3 spans 15 residues. As DNA, the CDR3 is TGTGCCAGCTCACCAGGCGGGGGGACTAACTATGGCTACACCTTC. Its protein is CASSPGGGTNYGYTF.

The chain joins TRBV28 to TRBJ2-7; 11 bases align to TRBD2. From germline, CDR1 is MDHEN and CDR2 SYDVKM. The CDR3 runs to 14 residues. Trimming cost V 5 bases and J 2 bases; bases outside gene matches: 2. This CDR3 is CASSRTSGPYEQYF. The CDR3 nucleotides read TGTGCCAGCAGTCGGACTAGCGGGCCCTACGAGCAGTACTTC.

The gene calls are TRBV2 and TRBJ2-4; D is uncertain. Trimming removed 1 base at V and 0 bases at J, with 10 bases between. This CDR3 region has 16 residues. Germline-derived CDR1 and CDR2 are SNHLY and FYNNEI. The CDR3 here is CASSEGPNLAKNIQYF. The CDR3 DNA reads as TGTGCCAGCAGTGAAGGCCCCAACCTAGCCAAAAACATTCAGTACTTC.

The chain has TRBV4-3 and TRBJ1-6; no clear D. Germline assignment: CDR1 LGHNA and CDR2 YSLEER. This CDR3 has 13 residues. V lost 3 bases, J lost 5 bases, and 5 bases lay in between. Here the CDR3 DNA reads TGCGCCAGCAGCCAGGACCATAATTCACCCCTCCACTTT. It translates to CASSQDHNSPLHF.

This sequence joins TRBV4-2 and TRBJ1-1; 11 bases map to TRBD1. The CDR3 sequence is 17 residues long. With 0 bases clipped from V and 4 bases from J, the junction kept 7 bases outside the gene matches. The V gene's germline CDR1 is LGHNA and CDR2 YNFKEQ. CDR3: CASSQDRTGGAFTEAFF. The CDR3 coding sequence is TGTGCCAGCAGCCAAGATAGGACAGGGGGCGCGTTCACTGAAGCTTTCTTT.

The chain couples TRBV5-1 to TRBJ2-1, with 8 bases that match TRBD2. V shed 3 bases, J shed 3 bases, and the junction held 5 bases outside the gene matches. The CDR3 totals 15 residues. Germline values: CDR1 SGHRS, CDR2 YFSETQ. Written as DNA, the CDR3 is TGCGCCAGCAGCTCCGGACTAGCAGACTACAATGAGCAGTTCTTC. Protein sequence: CASSSGLADYNEQFF. The variable domain in full, completed from reference TRBV5-1 and TRBJ2-1, reads KAGVTQTPRYLIKTRGQQVTLSCSPISGHRSVSWYQQTPGQGLQFLFEYFSETQRNKGNFPGRFSGRQFSNSRSEMNVSTLELGDSALYLCASSSGLADYNEQFFGPGTRLTVL.

The chain combines TRBV9 with TRBJ2-2, with D hard to call. V was pared by 0 bases and J by 6 bases, with 12 bases between. The CDR3 consists of 15 residues. Germline V gives CDR1 SGDLS, CDR2 YYNGEE. DNA for the CDR3: TGTGCCAGCAGCGTAGCGGTAGGGTCCGCCGGGGAGCTGTTTTTT. Its protein product is CASSVAVGSAGELFF.

J is TRBJ2-2 and V is TRBV2; 8 bases align to TRBD2. After removal of 6 bases from V and 0 bases from J, the junction contained 3 bases not matched to a gene. This CDR3 region has 15 residues. Germline CDR1 reads SNHLY; CDR2 reads FYNNEI. CDR3 sequence reads: CASRPGGSNTGELFF. CDR3 in DNA: TGTGCCAGCAGACCGGGGGGGTCGAACACCGGGGAGCTGTTTTTT.

This clone was seen only once. V and J are TRBV7-2 and TRBJ2-1; TRBD1 is a possible D gene (5 bases). Looked up from germline, CDR1 is SGHTA and CDR2 is FQGNSA. Trimming stripped 5 bases from V and 9 bases from J, with 14 bases between. The CDR3 spans 13 residues. CDR3 in amino acids: CASSLQGMSEQFF. The CDR3 DNA sequence: TGTGCCAGCAGCCTCCAGGGTATGAGTGAGCAGTTCTTC.

V and J are TRBV9 and TRBJ1-4, with TRBD1 identical over 12 bases. The V gene's germline CDR1 is SGDLS and CDR2 YYNGEE. This CDR3 contains 16 residues. The V segment lost 3 bases and the J segment 7 bases; nucleotides outside the gene matches: 7. Here the CDR3 DNA reads TGTGCCAGCAGCGCGGGACAGGGGGCTGTAGGTGAAAAACTGTTTTTT. Translated: CASSAGQGAVGEKLFF.

The rearrangement uses TRBV7-2 and TRBJ2-3, with a weak D call TRBD2 (6 bases). Germline CDR1 SGHTA, CDR2 FQGNSA. Trimming stripped 0 bases from V and 0 bases from J, with 7 bases between. The CDR3 has 15 amino acids. Here the CDR3 reads CASSLAGTSTDTQYF. CDR3 bases: TGTGCCAGCAGCTTAGCGGGGACTAGCACAGATACGCAGTATTTT.

The genes are TRBV11-1 and TRBJ2-7; no firm D call. The CDR3 is 17 residues long. The V gene lost 2 bases and the J gene lost 6 bases, with 23 bases spanning the gap. Germline CDR1 reads SGHAT; CDR2 reads FQDESV (reference sequence). Here the CDR3 reads CASSLNLLRTIDSEQYF. Written as DNA, the CDR3 is TGTGCCAGCAGCTTAAATTTGTTGAGAACCATTGATTCCGAGCAGTACTTC.

This clone was recorded only once. DNA for the CDR3: TGCAGCGTTGAAGAGTGGAGATACAATGAGCAGTTCTTC. It translates to CSVEEWRYNEQFF. The chain has TRBV29-1 and TRBJ2-1; the D is unclear. The CDR3 spans 13 residues. The germline V gene has CDR1 SQVTM and CDR2 ANQGSEA. V lost 0 bases and J 4 bases, leaving 7 bases between the germline ends.

The V gene is TRBV29-1, the J gene TRBJ1-1, with D unresolved. The CDR3 has 13 amino acids. The germline gives CDR1 SQVTM, CDR2 ANQGSEA. V gave up 7 bases and J gave up 0 bases, with 12 bases separating them. CDR3 sequence: CSAENPLNTEAFF. CDR3 coding DNA: TGCAGCGCGGAAAACCCTTTGAACACTGAAGCTTTCTTT. Full variable domain (outside the CDR3, taken from reference TRBV29-1 and TRBJ1-1): SAVISQKPSRDICQRGTSLTIQCQVDSQVTMMFWYRQQPGQSLTLIATANQGSEATYESGFVIDKFPISRPNLTFSTLTVSNMSPEDSSIYLCSAENPLNTEAFFGQGTRLTVV.

Here the CDR3 reads CASSPSDRAGGYTF. The CDR3 DNA reads as TGTGCCAGCAGCCCCTCGGACAGGGCTGGCGGCTACACCTTC. The rearrangement links TRBV9 to TRBJ1-2; 8 bases match TRBD1. V shed 4 bases, J shed 8 bases, and the junction held 10 bases outside the gene matches. The CDR3 contains 14 residues. Germline V gene data show CDR1 as SGDLS and CDR2 as YYNGEE.

V and J are TRBV19 and TRBJ1-1; D is unresolved. Germline CDR1 reads LNHDA; CDR2 reads SQIVND (reference sequence). V shed 5 bases and J shed 2 bases, with 15 bases lying between them. The CDR3 spans 15 residues. The CDR3, as DNA: TGTGCCAGTAGTCCGTTCGCGTCTCCCAACACTGAAGCTTTCTTT. It encodes CASSPFASPNTEAFF.

The rearrangement uses TRBV7-2 and TRBJ2-2; tentatively, D is TRBD1 or TRBD2 (5 bases each). With 5 bases removed from V and 7 bases from J, the gap between germline ends came to 14 bases. Germline CDR1 and CDR2: SGHTA and FQGNSA. There are 14 residues in the CDR3. CDR3 in DNA: TGTGCCAGCAGCATTCGGGACGGACGCGGGGAGCTGTTTTTT. It translates to CASSIRDGRGELFF. The full variable domain, with the rest looked up from reference TRBV7-2 and TRBJ2-2, is GAGVSQSPSNKVTEKGKDVELRCDPISGHTALYWYRQSLGQGLEFLIYFQGNSAPDKSGLPSDRFSAERTGGSVSTLTIQRTQQEDSAVYLCASSIRDGRGELFFGEGSRLTVL.

The rearrangement links TRBV6-6 to TRBJ2-7; TRBD2 aligns across 16 bases. This CDR3 region has 16 residues. The V segment lost 7 bases and the J segment 6 bases; nucleotides outside the gene matches: 9. From germline, CDR1 is MNHNY and CDR2 SVGAGI (reference sequence). The CDR3 region is CASTDLGLAGGFEQYF. CDR3 in DNA: TGTGCCAGCACCGATCTGGGACTAGCGGGAGGGTTCGAGCAGTACTTC.

The J gene is TRBJ1-3, the V gene TRBV11-2; no clear D gene. V was pared by 1 base and J by 0 bases, with 7 bases between. The CDR3 loop spans 15 amino acids. Germline V gene data show CDR1 as SGHAT and CDR2 as FQNNGV. CDR3 in DNA: TGTGCCAGCAGCTTAGTAGGCAGCTCTGGAAACACCATATATTTT. Amino acid sequence: CASSLVGSSGNTIYF. Looking up the rest from reference TRBV11-2 and TRBJ1-3 gives the full variable domain: EAGVAQSPRYKIIEKRQSVAFWCNPISGHATLYWYQQILGQGPKLLIQFQNNGVVDDSQLPKDRFSAERLKGVDSTLKIQPAKLEDSAVYLCASSLVGSSGNTIYFGEGSWLTVV.

Only a few counts were recorded for this clone. The CDR3 DNA is TGTGCCAGCCGAGGGAAGACCCAGTACTTC. Translation: CASRGKTQYF. The rearrangement uses TRBV21-1 and TRBJ2-5; the DNA was not used to check the table's D call, TRBD2. TRBV21-1 is annotated as a pseudogene. This CDR3 is built from 10 residues.

This chain joins TRBV6-5 and TRBJ2-7, with TRBD1 identical over 10 bases. The CDR3 is made up of 16 amino acids. J gave up 7 bases and V 0 bases, and 9 bases lay outside the gene matches. Germline V gene sequence: CDR1 MNHEY, CDR2 SVGAGI. The CDR3 nucleotides read TGTGCCAGCAGTTACTCGGTGGGACAGGGGAAAAGGGAGCAGTACTTC. It translates to CASSYSVGQGKREQYF.

This chain joins TRBV19 and TRBJ2-1; 7 positions agree with TRBD2. In germline, CDR1 is LNHDA, CDR2 SQIVND (reference sequence). The CDR3 contains 14 residues. V was pared by 10 bases and J by 4 bases, with 10 bases of the junction left unmatched. CDR3 nucleotides: TGTGCCACCGAGACTAGCAGCGGATACAATGAGCAGTTCTTC. As protein: CATETSSGYNEQFF.

The V and J genes are TRBV10-3 and TRBJ2-7; the D gene could be TRBD1 or TRBD2 (6 bases each). Germline V CDR1 and CDR2: ENHRY, SYGVKD. This CDR3 has 14 residues. V dropped 5 bases and J dropped 1 base, with 12 bases sitting between them. CDR3 sequence reads: CAISRGTSSYEQYF. CDR3 bases: TGTGCCATCAGTCGGGGGACAAGTTCCTACGAGCAGTACTTC.

J is TRBJ1-2 and V is TRBV5-1, with D perhaps matching TRBD1 (5 bases). The CDR3 spans 14 residues. The V end lost 2 bases, the J end lost 3 bases, and 11 bases lay between the germline ends. Germline CDR1 and CDR2: SGHRS and YFSETQ. This CDR3 is CASSFTTGDYGYTF. In DNA form, the CDR3 reads TGCGCCAGCAGCTTTACTACAGGAGACTATGGCTACACCTTC.

The CDR3 here is CASSAGQGSGETQYF. The CDR3 DNA reads TGTGCCAGCAGTGCGGGACAGGGGAGCGGAGAGACCCAGTACTTC. The V call is TRBV6-4, the J call TRBJ2-5, with 10 bases aligning to TRBD1. This CDR3 contains 15 residues. The trim removed 4 bases at V and 4 bases at J, leaving 6 bases unmatched. CDR1 is MRHNA, CDR2 SNTAGT, per germline.

Worth noting for this clone: Compared with germline, one end of the junction differs, possibly owing to a read error. The chain links TRBV7-7 to TRBJ2-5; no definite D call. CDR1 is SSHAT and CDR2 is FNYEAQ in the germline V gene (reference sequence). There are 14 residues in the CDR3. The CDR3 bases are TGTGCTAGCAGCTTATTGGACCTCAGTGAGACCCAGTACTTC. It yields the protein CASSLLDLSETQYF.

This rearrangement joins TRBV28 to TRBJ1-2, with TRBD1 as a possible D gene (5 bases). Germline V gene data show CDR1 as MDHEN and CDR2 as SYDVKM. Trimming shortened V by 1 base and J by 0 bases, and 9 bases separated the two germline ends. The CDR3 consists of 15 residues. The CDR3 coding sequence is TGTGCCAGCAGTTTATCCTGGGGGACTAACTATGGCTACACCTTC. This sequence encodes CASSLSWGTNYGYTF.

The chain links TRBV13 to TRBJ2-1; 9 nucleotides line up with TRBD2. This CDR3 is 15 amino acids long. The germline gives CDR1 PRHDT, CDR2 FYEKMQ (reference sequence). Trimming took 5 bases from V and 3 from J; bases not matched to a gene: 5. As DNA, the CDR3 is TGTGCCAGCAGCCCCCGAGCGGGGGGCTACAATGAGCAGTTCTTC. As protein: CASSPRAGGYNEQFF.

The V and J genes are TRBV9 and TRBJ2-3; D uncertain. This CDR3 contains 14 residues. The germline V and J ends were trimmed by 3 bases and 0 bases, with 8 bases remaining between them. The germline gives CDR1 SGDLS, CDR2 YYNGEE. The CDR3 DNA is TGTGCCAGCAGCGAGACCCGGAGCACAGATACGCAGTATTTT. Encoded protein: CASSETRSTDTQYF.

Here the CDR3 reads CASSSHPQLAGGHMETQYF. The CDR3 DNA is TGTGCCAGCAGCTCCCACCCCCAACTAGCGGGAGGGCACATGGAGACCCAGTACTTC. The rearrangement links TRBV7-8 to TRBJ2-5, with 13 bases aligning to TRBD2. CDR1 SGHVS and CDR2 FQNEAQ come from the germline V gene. The trim removed 4 bases at V and 5 bases at J, leaving 16 bases unmatched. The length of the CDR3 is 19 residues.

The chain links TRBV7-9 to TRBJ2-5, with D unclear. CDR1 SEHNR and CDR2 FQNEAQ come from the germline V gene (reference sequence). The V end was cut by 4 bases, the J end by 1 base, with 7 bases between. The CDR3 has 13 amino acids. Here the CDR3 DNA reads TGTGCCAGCAGCTCCAGGACCCAAGAGACCCAGTACTTC. Amino acid sequence: CASSSRTQETQYF.